What follows are 29 T cell receptor beta chains derived from one specimen sequenced in a study of T cells in Graves' hyperthyroidism and ophthalmopathy. Amplified regions were TCR beta CDR3 sequences from RNA transcripts. First-round RT-PCR targeting the TCR CDR3 was performed with the HTBI primer set. Using its own MiXCR run on the multiplex PCR reads, TCRdb lists one record per CDR3 protein. The sample has around 600,000 distinct CDR3 sequences, 40% to 55% seen once. The material sequenced was peripheral blood or thyroid tissue (not recorded which). The receptors come from an adult man with Graves' disease, either hyperthyroidism or ophthalmopathy (not recorded which).

The chain employs TRBV6-1 and TRBJ2-7, with D maybe TRBD2 (5 bases). V was cut by 5 bases and J by 0 bases, with 11 bases left in between. The CDR3 runs 14 residues. Per the germline V gene, CDR1 is MNHNS and CDR2 is SASEGT. CDR3 sequence reads: CASSYGGYSYEQYF. The CDR3 DNA reads as TGTGCCAGCAGTTACGGCGGGTACTCCTACGAGCAGTACTTC.

As for this clonotype: Possible read error: a much larger clone is one base away. V gene TRBV5-1 combines with J gene TRBJ2-7; weak D call: TRBD2 (6 bases). Germline V CDR1 and CDR2: SGHRS, YFSETQ. The CDR3 loop spans 14 amino acids. V dropped 1 base and J dropped 2 bases, with 10 bases sitting between them. For the CDR3, the DNA is TGCGCCAGCAGCTTGTCTAGCGCGACCTACGAGCAGTACTTC. This codes for CASSLSSATYEQYF.

This clonotype was recorded many times. The chain has TRBV14 and TRBJ1-1, with no clear D. Trimming removed 4 bases from V and 0 bases from J, with 6 bases in between. This CDR3 is 13 amino acids long. Germline V lookup: CDR1 SGHDN, CDR2 FVKESK. The CDR3 DNA reads TGTGCCAGCAGCCGAAAGATGAACACTGAAGCTTTCTTT. It translates to CASSRKMNTEAFF.

This rearrangement joins TRBV29-1 to TRBJ1-2; the match to TRBD1 covers 10 bases. The germline V gene encodes CDR1 SQVTM and CDR2 ANQGSEA. J was trimmed by 4 bases and V by 6 bases; bases with no gene match: 5. This CDR3 has 13 residues. Here the CDR3 DNA reads TGCAGCGTGATCGGGACAGGGGTCTATGGCTACACCTTC. Protein: CSVIGTGVYGYTF.

This clonotype was seen a handful of times. V gene TRBV10-3 combines with J gene TRBJ2-5; TRBD2 matches 7 bases. The germline V gene has CDR1 ENHRY and CDR2 SYGVKD. With V trimmed by 3 bases and J by 4 bases, 11 bases remained unmatched. The CDR3 has 16 amino acids. This CDR3 is CAISDTSGEGSETQYF. The CDR3 nucleotides read TGTGCCATCAGTGACACCTCGGGGGAGGGGTCAGAGACCCAGTACTTC.

CDR3 DNA sequence: TGCGCCAGCAGCCGCATCCAGGGGAGACAAGAGACCCAGTACTTC. This encodes CASSRIQGRQETQYF. The chain links TRBV5-1 to TRBJ2-5, with D perhaps matching TRBD1 (6 bases). The germline CDR1 and CDR2 sequences are SGHRS and YFSETQ. CDR3 length equals 15 residues. With 4 bases removed from V and 2 bases from J, the gap between germline ends came to 15 bases.

Many counts were recorded for this clonotype. DNA for the CDR3: TGTGCCAGCAGCTTGGGGACACACACTGAAGCTTTCTTT. Its protein is CASSLGTHTEAFF. This chain links TRBV7-9 with TRBJ1-1; D may be TRBD1 (6 bases). CDR3 length: 13 amino acids. V shed 3 bases and J shed 3 bases, with 8 bases lying between them. Germline values: CDR1 SEHNR, CDR2 FQNEAQ (reference sequence).

In its sample, this clonotype was seen a few times. The V and J genes are TRBV6-5 and TRBJ2-6, with D unresolved. The CDR3 is made up of 15 amino acids. Trimming took 7 bases from V and 0 from J, leaving 10 bases between them. Germline lookup yields CDR1 MNHEY and CDR2 SVGAGI. The CDR3 nucleotides read TGTGCCAGCACTACACGAAGCTCTGGGGCCAACGTCCTGACTTTC. It specifies CASTTRSSGANVLTF.

The V gene is TRBV7-2, the J gene TRBJ1-1; D may be TRBD1 (5 bases). Germline V gene sequence: CDR1 SGHTA, CDR2 FQGNSA. Trimming pared 0 bases from V and 0 bases from J, leaving 11 bases between. CDR3 size: 16 residues. Written as DNA, the CDR3 is TGTGCCAGCAGCTTAGCGCTCGGGGGAATGAACACTGAAGCTTTCTTT. Protein: CASSLALGGMNTEAFF.

This clonotype was seen once. V is TRBV18 and J is TRBJ1-5; 7 bases are a match to TRBD1. Germline V gene data show CDR1 as KGHSH and CDR2 as LQKENI. V lost 3 bases and J lost 0; bases outside the gene matches: 5. There are 16 residues in the CDR3. The CDR3 DNA is TGTGCCAGCTCACCCAGACAGGGCGGTAGCAATCAGCCCCAGCATTTT. Residues: CASSPRQGGSNQPQHF.

This chain links TRBV25-1 with TRBJ2-7; TRBD1 matches 8 bases. Germline V gives CDR1 MGHDK, CDR2 SYGVNS. The CDR3 is made up of 17 amino acids. With 4 bases clipped from V and 4 bases from J, the junction kept 15 bases outside the gene matches. CDR3 region: CASSARDPTGGPYEQYF. The CDR3 nucleotides read TGTGCCAGCAGTGCTAGAGATCCCACAGGGGGGCCGTACGAGCAGTACTTC.

To note about this clonotype: Since a much larger clone is just one base distant, this may be a read error. V usage is TRBV29-1 and J usage is TRBJ1-5; 7 bases fit TRBD1. The CDR3 extends over 14 amino acids. In germline, CDR1 is SQVTM, CDR2 ANQGSEA. With 7 bases clipped from V and 5 bases from J, the junction kept 11 bases outside the gene matches. The chain's CDR3 is CSGKLTGSHQPQHF. Here the CDR3 DNA reads TGCAGCGGGAAACTGACAGGGAGCCATCAGCCCCAGCATTTT.

The chain uses TRBV25-1 and TRBJ1-1; no firm D call. The CDR3 is 13 residues long. Germline values: CDR1 MGHDK, CDR2 SYGVNS. V was pared by 10 bases and J by 11 bases, with 23 bases between. The CDR3 loop reads CAIRVGYEGAAFF. The CDR3 bases are TGTGCCATCCGTGTGGGGTACGAAGGCGCGGCTTTCTTT.

This clonotype was recorded many times. The chain links TRBV29-1 to TRBJ1-5, with D possibly matching TRBD1 (5 bases). From germline, CDR1 is SQVTM and CDR2 ANQGSEA. The CDR3 loop spans 14 amino acids. Trimming left V 5 bases short and J 0 bases short, with 11 bases between. CDR3 DNA: TGCAGCGTTCCCGACAGAATTAGCAATCAGCCCCAGCATTTT. Residues: CSVPDRISNQPQHF.

This clonotype came up a few times. The chain joins TRBV2 to TRBJ1-4, with 7 bases lining up with TRBD1. The CDR3 is 14 amino acids. CDR1 SNHLY and CDR2 FYNNEI come from the germline V gene. V shed 5 bases, J shed 6 bases, and the junction held 6 bases outside the gene matches. The CDR3 reads CASSLRQGHEKLFF. In DNA form, the CDR3 reads TGTGCCAGCAGTTTACGACAGGGTCATGAAAAACTGTTTTTT.

The rearrangement links TRBV7-8 to TRBJ2-6; possibly TRBD2 for D (6 bases). Germline V gives CDR1 SGHVS, CDR2 FQNEAQ. Trimming cost V 1 base and J 0 bases, with 13 bases left between them. CDR3 length equals 18 residues. CDR3 protein: CASSLGAAGISGANVLTF. The CDR3 nucleotides are TGTGCCAGCAGCTTAGGAGCCGCGGGGATCTCTGGGGCCAACGTCCTGACTTTC.

A note on this clonotype: A junction end diverges from the germline sequence, so it may reflect a read error. The chain has TRBV5-1 and TRBJ1-1; tentatively, D is TRBD1 (5 bases). The CDR3 covers 13 residues. CDR1 is SGHRS, CDR2 YFSETQ, per germline. CDR3 protein: CASSRGGNTEALF. In nucleotides, the CDR3 is TGCGCCAGCAGTCGCGGGGGGAACACTGAAGCTCTCTTT.

This rearrangement joins TRBV9 to TRBJ1-2; D may be TRBD1 (5 bases). Trimming pared 7 bases from V and 6 bases from J, leaving 16 bases between. This CDR3 is 13 amino acids long. Germline CDR1 is SGDLS and CDR2 is YYNGEE. DNA for the CDR3: TGTGCCAGCTCACCAGGGACCAGCGATGGCTACACCTTC. As protein: CASSPGTSDGYTF. Filled out from reference TRBV9 and TRBJ1-2, the complete variable domain reads DSGVTQTPKHLITATGQRVTLRCSPRSGDLSVYWYQQSLDQGLQFLIQYYNGEERAKGNILERFSAQQFPDLHSELNLSSLELGDSALYFCASSPGTSDGYTFGSGTRLTVV.

The chain is built from TRBV7-3 and TRBJ2-4, with 8 positions matching TRBD1. Trimming cost V 5 bases and J 7 bases; bases outside gene matches: 4. Germline V lookup: CDR1 SGHTA, CDR2 FQGTGA. The CDR3 runs to 13 residues. This CDR3 reads CASSTGQANIQYF. The CDR3 DNA follows: TGTGCCAGCAGCACGGGACAGGCTAACATTCAGTACTTC.

Comments on this clonotype: A much bigger clone sits one base away, suggesting this may be a read error. The V gene is TRBV7-8, the J gene TRBJ2-2; no clear D. Germline loops: CDR1 SGHVS, CDR2 FQNEAQ. CDR3 size: 13 residues. The CDR3: CASSFGNIGELFF. DNA of the CDR3: TGTGCCAGCAGCTTCGGTAACATCGGGGAGCTGTTTTTT.

DNA for the CDR3: TGCAGTGCTAGAGGGACTAGCGGCAACGAGCAGTACTTC. Its translation is CSARGTSGNEQYF. The chain couples TRBV20-1 to TRBJ2-7; 10 nucleotides line up with TRBD2. Germline V gene sequence: CDR1 DFQATT, CDR2 SNEGSKA (reference sequence). The CDR3 contains 13 residues. Trimming cost V 1 base and J 5 bases; bases outside gene matches: 2.

The genes are TRBV20-1 and TRBJ1-5; D unclear. Germline assignment: CDR1 DFQATT and CDR2 SNEGSKA (reference sequence). The CDR3 spans 13 residues. The ends were cut back, 3 bases at V and 3 bases at J, with 9 bases in the middle. The CDR3 DNA is TGCAGTGCTAGTGTTTCGCCCAATCAGCCCCAGCATTTT. Its translation: CSASVSPNQPQHF.

The chain recombines TRBV9 with TRBJ1-1; 7 bases are a match to TRBD1. Looked up from germline, CDR1 is SGDLS and CDR2 is YYNGEE. This CDR3 is 15 amino acids long. V dropped 7 bases and J dropped 2; count of bases not matched to a gene: 11. The CDR3 here is CASRAGTAINTEAFF. As DNA, the CDR3 is TGTGCCAGCCGCGCAGGGACAGCGATTAACACTGAAGCTTTCTTT.

The rearrangement joins TRBV25-1 to TRBJ1-6; D ambiguous. Germline V CDR1 and CDR2: MGHDK, SYGVNS. The CDR3 length is 13 residues. CDR3 coding DNA: TGTGCTAGAGTGGTGGCTTTAAATTCACCCCTCCACTTT. Its protein product is CARVVALNSPLHF.

The V gene is TRBV7-6, the J gene TRBJ2-7; TRBD2 agrees at 8 bases. Trimming at V came to 5 bases and at J to 4 bases, leaving 13 bases not matched to a gene. Germline V gene data show CDR1 as SGHVS and CDR2 as FNYEAQ. This CDR3 spans 16 amino acids. CDR3 protein: CASSGEKGAGVYEQYF. In DNA form, the CDR3 reads TGTGCCAGCAGCGGAGAGAAGGGAGCGGGAGTTTACGAGCAGTACTTC.

The rearrangement uses TRBV6-6 and TRBJ2-5; TRBD2 agrees at 8 bases. V lost 0 bases, J lost 3 bases, and 0 bases stayed unmatched. CDR3 length: 14 amino acids. Germline CDR1 reads MNHNY; CDR2 reads SVGAGI (reference sequence). The CDR3: CASSYSLAEETQYF. CDR3 DNA sequence: TGTGCCAGCAGTTACTCACTAGCGGAAGAGACCCAGTACTTC.

V usage is TRBV2 and J usage is TRBJ1-1; D perhaps matches TRBD1 (5 bases). CDR1 is SNHLY, CDR2 FYNNEI, per germline. This CDR3 contains 15 residues. Between the trimmed V and J ends, which lost 8 bases and 0 bases, there was a span of 16 bases. The CDR3 sequence: CASSTGTGVNTEAFF. CDR3 DNA sequence: TGTGCCAGCTCAACCGGGACGGGCGTGAACACTGAAGCTTTCTTT. The full variable domain, completed using reference TRBV2 and TRBJ1-1, is EPEVTQTPSHQVTQMGQEVILRCVPISNHLYFYWYRQILGQKVEFLVSFYNNEISEKSEIFDDQFSVERPDGSNFTLKIRSTKLEDSAMYFCASSTGTGVNTEAFFGQGTRLTVV.

The chain employs TRBV29-1 and TRBJ1-2, with 8 bases identical to TRBD1. Losses at the gene ends were 7 bases for V and 3 bases for J; bases not matched to a gene: 4. The length of the CDR3 is 12 residues. Germline CDR1 SQVTM, CDR2 ANQGSEA. As DNA, the CDR3 is TGCAGCGCGGGACAGGCACACTATGGCTACACCTTC. It is translated as CSAGQAHYGYTF.

This clonotype was seen ten or more times. V gene TRBV7-9 combines with J gene TRBJ2-7; weak D call: TRBD1 (5 bases). This CDR3 region has 13 residues. Trimming took off 5 bases at V and 3 bases at J, with 11 bases between the two ends. The germline V gene has CDR1 SEHNR and CDR2 FQNEAQ (reference sequence). The CDR3 sequence is CASSRDSNYEQYF. CDR3 sequence (DNA): TGTGCCAGCAGCCGAGACAGCAACTACGAGCAGTACTTC.